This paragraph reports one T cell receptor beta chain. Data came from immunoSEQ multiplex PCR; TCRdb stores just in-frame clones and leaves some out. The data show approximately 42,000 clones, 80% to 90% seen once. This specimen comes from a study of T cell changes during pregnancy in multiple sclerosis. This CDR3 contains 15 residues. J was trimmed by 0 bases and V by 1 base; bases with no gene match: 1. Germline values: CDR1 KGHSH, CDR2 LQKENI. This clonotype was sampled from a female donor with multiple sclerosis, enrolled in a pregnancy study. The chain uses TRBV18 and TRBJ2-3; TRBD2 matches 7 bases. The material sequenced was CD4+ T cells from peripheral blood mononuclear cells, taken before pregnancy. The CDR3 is CASSPLGGSTDTQYF. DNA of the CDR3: TGTGCCAGCTCACCACTCGGGGGGAGCACAGATACGCAGTATTTT. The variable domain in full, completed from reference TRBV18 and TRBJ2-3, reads NAGVMQNPRHLVRRRGQEARLRCSPMKGHSHVYWYRQLPEEGLKFMVYLQKENIIDESGMPKERFSAEFPKEGPSILRIQQVVRGDSAAYFCASSPLGGSTDTQYFGPGTRLTVL.